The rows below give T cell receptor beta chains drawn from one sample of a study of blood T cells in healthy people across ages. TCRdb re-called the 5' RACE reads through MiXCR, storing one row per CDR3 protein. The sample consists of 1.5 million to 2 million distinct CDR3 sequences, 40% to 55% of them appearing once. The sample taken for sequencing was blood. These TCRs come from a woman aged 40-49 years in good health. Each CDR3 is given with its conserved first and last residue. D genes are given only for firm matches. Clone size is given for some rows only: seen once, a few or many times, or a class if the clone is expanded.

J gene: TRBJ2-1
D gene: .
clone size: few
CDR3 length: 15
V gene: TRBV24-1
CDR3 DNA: TGTGCCACCAGTGGAACTCAGCCGATGGGCGATGAGCAGTTCTTC
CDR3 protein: CATSGTQPMGDEQFF

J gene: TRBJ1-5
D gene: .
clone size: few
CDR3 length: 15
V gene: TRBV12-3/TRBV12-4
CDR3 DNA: TGTGCCAGCAGTATCCTGGGGGGGGCAGGTCAGCCCCAGCATTTT
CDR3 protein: CASSILGGAGQPQHF

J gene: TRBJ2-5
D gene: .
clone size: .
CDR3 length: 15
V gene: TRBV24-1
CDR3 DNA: TGTGCCACCAGTGTCGGGACTCAGCCTCAAGAGACCCAGTACTTC
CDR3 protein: CATSVGTQPQETQYF

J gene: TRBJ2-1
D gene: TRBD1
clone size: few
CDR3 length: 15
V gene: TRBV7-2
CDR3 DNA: TGTGCCAGCAGCCCAGAGGGACAGACTAACAATGAGCAGTTCTTC
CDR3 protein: CASSPEGQTNNEQFF

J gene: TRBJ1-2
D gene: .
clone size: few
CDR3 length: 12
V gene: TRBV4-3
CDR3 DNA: TGCGCCAGCAGCCAAGAGGGCAGCGGCTACACCTTC
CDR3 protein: CASSQEGSGYTF

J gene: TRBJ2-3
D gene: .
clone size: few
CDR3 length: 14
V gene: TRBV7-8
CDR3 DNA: TGTGCCAGCAGCAGCGGACCCCACACAGATACGCAGTATTTT
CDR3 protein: CASSSGPHTDTQYF

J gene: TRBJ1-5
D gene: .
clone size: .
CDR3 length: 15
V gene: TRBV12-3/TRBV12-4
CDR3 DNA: TGTGCCAGCAGTATGACAGCTAATAGCAATCAGCCCCAGCATTTT
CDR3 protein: CASSMTANSNQPQHF

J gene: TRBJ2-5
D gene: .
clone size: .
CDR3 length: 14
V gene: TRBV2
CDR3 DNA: TGTGCCAGCAGCCACACTAGAGGCCAAGAGACCCAGTACTTC
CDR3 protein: CASSHTRGQETQYF

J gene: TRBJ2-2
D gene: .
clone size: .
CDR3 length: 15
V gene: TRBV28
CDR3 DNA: TGTGCCAGCAGTCCGCCGGACAGATACACCGGGGAGCTGTTTTTT
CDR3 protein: CASSPPDRYTGELFF

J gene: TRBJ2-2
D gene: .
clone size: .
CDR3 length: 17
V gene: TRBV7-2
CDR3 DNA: TGTGCCAGCAGCTTCCTAGGGTGGAGCACGAACGCCGGGGAGCTGTTTTTT
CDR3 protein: CASSFLGWSTNAGELFF

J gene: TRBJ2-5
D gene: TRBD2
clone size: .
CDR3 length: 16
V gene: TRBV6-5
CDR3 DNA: TGTGCCAGCGGAAGGACTAGCGGGGGCGTCGTGAAGACCCAGTACTTC
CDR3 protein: CASGRTSGGVVKTQYF

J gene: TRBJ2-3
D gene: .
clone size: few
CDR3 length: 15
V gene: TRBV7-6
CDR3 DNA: TGTGCCAGCAGCTTAGAGTTTATTTCGGCAGATACGCAGTATTTT
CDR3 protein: CASSLEFISADTQYF

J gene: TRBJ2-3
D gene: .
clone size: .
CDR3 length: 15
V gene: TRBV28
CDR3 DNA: TGTGCCAGCAGTGTATGGGGGGCCTCGGCAGATACGCAGTATTTT
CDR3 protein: CASSVWGASADTQYF

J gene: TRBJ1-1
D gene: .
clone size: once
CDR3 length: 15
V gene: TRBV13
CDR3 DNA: TGTGCCAGCAGCTTAGTAGAGGGGGGTGACACTGAAGCTTTCTTT
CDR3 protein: CASSLVEGGDTEAFF

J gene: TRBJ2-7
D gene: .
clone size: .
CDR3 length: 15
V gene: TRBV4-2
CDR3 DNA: TGTGCCAGCAGCCAAGTGGAGGGGGGGCCCTACGAGCAGTACTTC
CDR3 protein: CASSQVEGGPYEQYF

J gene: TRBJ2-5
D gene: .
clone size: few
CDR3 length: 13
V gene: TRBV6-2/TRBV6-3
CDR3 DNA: TGTGCCAGCAGTTACCTTGCAGTGGAGACCCAGTACTTC
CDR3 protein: CASSYLAVETQYF

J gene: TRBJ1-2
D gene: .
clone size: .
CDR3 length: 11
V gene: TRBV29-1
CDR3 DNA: TGCAGCGTCGGACCCGAGCGCGGCTACACCTTC
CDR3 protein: CSVGPERGYTF

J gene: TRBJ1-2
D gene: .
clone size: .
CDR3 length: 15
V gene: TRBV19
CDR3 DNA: TGTGCCAGTAGTCCTCAGGGGCCGACCCCCTATGGCTACACCTTC
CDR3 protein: CASSPQGPTPYGYTF

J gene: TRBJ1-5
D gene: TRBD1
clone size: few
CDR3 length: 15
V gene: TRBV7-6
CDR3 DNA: TGTGCCAGCAGCTTAGAACAGGGGACCAATCAGCCCCAGCATTTT
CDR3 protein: CASSLEQGTNQPQHF

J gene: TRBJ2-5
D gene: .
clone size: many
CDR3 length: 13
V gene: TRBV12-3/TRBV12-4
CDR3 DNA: TGTGCCAGCAGTTTTTACAGACAAGAGACCCAGTACTTC
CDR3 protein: CASSFYRQETQYF

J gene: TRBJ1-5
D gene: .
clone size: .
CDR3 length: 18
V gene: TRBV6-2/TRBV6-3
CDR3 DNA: TGTGCCAGCAGTTACCGGGCGGGTAGGGGCAATAGCAATCAGCCCCAGCATTTT
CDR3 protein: CASSYRAGRGNSNQPQHF

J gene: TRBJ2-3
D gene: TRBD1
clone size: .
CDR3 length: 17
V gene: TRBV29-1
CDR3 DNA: TGCAGCGTTGATTCCGGAGGACAGGCAACCAGCACAGATACGCAGTATTTT
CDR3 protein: CSVDSGGQATSTDTQYF

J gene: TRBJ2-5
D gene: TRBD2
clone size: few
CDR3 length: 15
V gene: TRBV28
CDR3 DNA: TGTGCCAGCAGCGCTAGCGGGGGCGTTAAAGAGACCCAGTACTTC
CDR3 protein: CASSASGGVKETQYF

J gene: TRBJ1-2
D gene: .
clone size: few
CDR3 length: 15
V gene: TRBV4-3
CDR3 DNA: TGCGCCAGCAGCCAAGAGGGCGGACGAAACTATGGCTACACCTTC
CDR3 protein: CASSQEGGRNYGYTF

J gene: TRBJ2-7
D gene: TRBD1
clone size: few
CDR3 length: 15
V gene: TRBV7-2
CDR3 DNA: TGTGCCAGCAGCCCGTTATGGGACAGTTCCTACGAGCAGTACTTC
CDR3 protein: CASSPLWDSSYEQYF

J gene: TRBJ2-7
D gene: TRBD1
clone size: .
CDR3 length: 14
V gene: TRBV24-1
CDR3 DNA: TGTGCCACCGGTGCCGGACAGGGATCCTACGAGCAGTACTTC
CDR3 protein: CATGAGQGSYEQYF

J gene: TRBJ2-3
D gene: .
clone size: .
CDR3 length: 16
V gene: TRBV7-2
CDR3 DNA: TGTGCCAGCAGCTTAGTTCAGGGCCTAACGACAGATACGCAGTATTTT
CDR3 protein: CASSLVQGLTTDTQYF

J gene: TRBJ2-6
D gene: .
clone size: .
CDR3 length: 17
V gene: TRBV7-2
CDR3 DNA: TGTGCCAGCAGCTTAAGGAGGGCCTTGTCTGGGGCCAACGTCCTGACTTTC
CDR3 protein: CASSLRRALSGANVLTF

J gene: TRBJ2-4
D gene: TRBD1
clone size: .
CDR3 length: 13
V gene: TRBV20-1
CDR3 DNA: TGCAGTGCTTTGGACAGGGATGGAAACATTCAGTACTTC
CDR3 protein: CSALDRDGNIQYF

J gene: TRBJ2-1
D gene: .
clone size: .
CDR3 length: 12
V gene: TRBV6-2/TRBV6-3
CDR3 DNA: TGTGCCAGCAACAGGGGGGGGGTTGAGCAGTTCTTC
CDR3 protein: CASNRGGVEQFF

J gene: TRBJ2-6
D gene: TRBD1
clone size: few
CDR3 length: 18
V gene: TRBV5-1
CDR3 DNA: TGCGCCAGCAGCGCGGAGACAGGGGCCTGTTCTGGGGCCAACGTCCTGACTTTC
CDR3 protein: CASSAETGACSGANVLTF

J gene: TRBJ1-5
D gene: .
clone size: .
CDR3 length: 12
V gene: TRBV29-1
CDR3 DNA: TGCAGCGCCATGATCGTTGGTCAGCCCCAGCATTTT
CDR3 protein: CSAMIVGQPQHF

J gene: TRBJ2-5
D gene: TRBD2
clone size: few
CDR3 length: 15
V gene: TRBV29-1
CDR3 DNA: TGCAGCGTTGAATTGAGCGGGGCGGGTAAAGAGACCCAGTACTTC
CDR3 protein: CSVELSGAGKETQYF

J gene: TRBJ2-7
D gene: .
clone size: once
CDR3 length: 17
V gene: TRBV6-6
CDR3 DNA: TGTGCCAGCAGTTACTTGGCAAACGGGGGGCCTCGAGGAGAGCAGTACTTC
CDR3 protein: CASSYLANGGPRGEQYF

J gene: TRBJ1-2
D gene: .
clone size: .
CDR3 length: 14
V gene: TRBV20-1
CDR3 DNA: TGCAGTGCTACTGAGGACAGCCAGACCTATGGCTACACCTTC
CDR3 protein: CSATEDSQTYGYTF

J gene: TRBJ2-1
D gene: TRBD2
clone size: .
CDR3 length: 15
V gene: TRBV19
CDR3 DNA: TGTGCCAGTAGTATTAAAGCGGGGGCCTACAATGAGCAGTTCTTC
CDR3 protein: CASSIKAGAYNEQFF

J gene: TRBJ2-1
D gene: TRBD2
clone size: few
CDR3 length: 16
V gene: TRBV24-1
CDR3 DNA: TGTGCCACCAGTGATCCGACTAGCGGGGGGCCCAGTGAGCAGTTCTTC
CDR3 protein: CATSDPTSGGPSEQFF

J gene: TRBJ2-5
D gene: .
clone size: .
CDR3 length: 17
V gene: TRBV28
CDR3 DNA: TGTGCCAGCAGTTGGGCTCCTACGGGGGCCCTCCAAGAGACCCAGTACTTC
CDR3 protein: CASSWAPTGALQETQYF

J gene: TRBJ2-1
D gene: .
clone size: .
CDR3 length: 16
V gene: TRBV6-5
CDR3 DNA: TGTGCCAGCAGTCACCAAACTAGGCACTCCTACAATGAGCAGTTCTTC
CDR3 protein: CASSHQTRHSYNEQFF